Sequencing of this T cell receptor beta chain was carried out in a study of identical twins. V shed 8 bases and J shed 5 bases, with 16 bases lying between them. Germline CDR1 MNHEY, CDR2 SVGEGT. The CDR3 is made up of 14 amino acids. TCRdb processed the 5' RACE reads anew with MiXCR; each CDR3 protein has one entry. The sample records 350,000 to 450,000 distinct CDR3 sequences, about 18% being singletons. This TCR was recovered from a man aged 50 or older in good health. The specimen was naive T cells sorted from blood. This rearrangement joins TRBV6-2 or TRBV6-3 to TRBJ2-1; D is perhaps TRBD2 (6 bases). CDR3 amino acids: CASRRSAGNNEQFF. The CDR3 DNA reads TGTGCCAGCCGCAGGAGTGCGGGAAACAATGAGCAGTTCTTC.